The 27 T cell receptor beta chains in this list originate from one sample, sequenced in a study of T cell responses to AZD1222 COVID-19 vaccine. Using immunoSEQ multiplex PCR, the repertoire was profiled, and TCRdb retains in-frame clones only, with some absent. Here the sample spans fewer than 120,000 clones, 70% to 90% being singletons. The sample here was peripheral blood, taken on day 0 of AZD1222 vaccination. Receptor source: an adult in good health.

This sequence joins TRBV7-8 and TRBJ1-6; weak D call: TRBD1 (6 bases). V shed 1 base and J shed 9 bases, with 13 bases lying between them. The CDR3 loop spans 15 amino acids. Germline V CDR1 and CDR2: SGHVS, FQNEAQ. The DNA of the CDR3 is TGTGCCAGCAGCTTAGGCTCAGGGGAGACTTCACCCCTCCACTTT. Translating gives CASSLGSGETSPLHF. The whole variable domain, filled in from reference TRBV7-8 and TRBJ1-6, reads GAGVSQSPRYKVAKRGQDVALRCDPISGHVSLFWYQQALGQGPEFLTYFQNEAQLDKSGLPSDRFFAERPEGSVSTLKIQRTQQEDSAVYLCASSLGSGETSPLHFGNGTRLTVT.

The V and J genes are TRBV19 and TRBJ2-3, with D unresolved. Trimming shortened V by 5 bases and J by 3 bases, and 9 bases separated the two germline ends. CDR1 is LNHDA, CDR2 SQIVND, per germline (reference sequence). The CDR3 is made up of 13 amino acids. The CDR3 reads CASSGGRTDTQYF. CDR3 DNA sequence: TGTGCCAGTAGTGGCGGACGGACAGATACGCAGTATTTT.

The gene calls are TRBV2 and TRBJ2-1; D uncertain. The V end was cut by 4 bases, the J end by 0 bases, with 10 bases between. CDR1 SNHLY and CDR2 FYNNEI come from the germline V gene. This CDR3 has 15 amino acids. The CDR3 here is CASSALLSSYNEQFF. DNA of the CDR3: TGTGCCAGCAGTGCACTTCTGAGCTCCTACAATGAGCAGTTCTTC.

The V gene is TRBV2, the J gene TRBJ2-6; D unclear. Trimming cost V 1 base and J 2 bases, with 6 bases left between them. Germline CDR1 SNHLY, CDR2 FYNNEI. There are 15 residues in the CDR3. The CDR3 coding sequence is TGTGCCAGCAGTGAAGAAGGGACTGGGGCCAACGTCCTGACTTTC. Translated: CASSEEGTGANVLTF.

V is TRBV6-9 and J is TRBJ2-3; 9 bases align to TRBD1. Germline V gene data show CDR1 as MNHGY and CDR2 as SVAAGI. V gave up 8 bases and J gave up 2 bases; unmatched junction bases: 5. This CDR3 is 14 amino acids long. The CDR3 DNA reads TGTGCCAGCTTAAAACAGGGGGCCACAGATACGCAGTATTTT. Its translation is CASLKQGATDTQYF.

The chain recombines TRBV18 with TRBJ2-7, with D unclear. CDR1 and CDR2 (germline): KGHSH, LQKENI. Trimming left V 3 bases short and J 0 bases short, with 6 bases between. This CDR3 is built from 13 residues. CDR3 amino acids: CASSPPSSYEQYF. CDR3 bases: TGTGCCAGCTCACCGCCCAGCTCCTACGAGCAGTACTTC.

The gene calls are TRBV5-6 and TRBJ2-5; 9 bases agree with TRBD1. Unmatched junction bases numbered 4, after V lost 2 bases and J lost 5 bases. This CDR3 comprises 14 residues. In germline, CDR1 is SGHDT, CDR2 YYEEEE. The CDR3: CASSFGTGLETQYF. CDR3 in DNA: TGTGCCAGCAGCTTTGGGACAGGGTTGGAGACCCAGTACTTC.

The gene calls are TRBV5-6 and TRBJ1-2; 9 bases agree with TRBD1. The junction had 3 bases not matched to a gene; V was cut back by 3 bases and J by 6 bases. Germline loops: CDR1 SGHDT, CDR2 YYEEEE. The CDR3 contains 13 residues. In DNA form, the CDR3 reads TGTGCCAGCAGCTGGGACAGGGTGGATGGCTACACCTTC. It specifies CASSWDRVDGYTF.

The sample holds a few counts of this clone. The V and J genes are TRBV6-5 and TRBJ1-2; 8 positions agree with TRBD1. Per germline, CDR1 MNHEY and CDR2 SVGAGI. V was clipped by 7 bases and J by 5 bases; unmatched bases: 12. The CDR3 is made up of 15 amino acids. The CDR3 reads CASKGAGGLGYGYTF. CDR3 in DNA: TGTGCCAGCAAAGGGGCAGGGGGCCTCGGATATGGCTACACCTTC.

This chain uses TRBV3-1 (or the pseudogene TRBV3-2) with TRBJ1-3; D not certain. Germline V gene lookup returns CDR1 LGHDT and CDR2 YNNKEL (reference sequence). Trimming took off 3 bases at V and 0 bases at J, with 6 bases between the two ends. The CDR3 sequence is 14 residues long. In DNA form, the CDR3 reads TGTGCCAGCAGCCATAGCAGCTCTGGAAACACCATATATTTT. It codes for CASSHSSSGNTIYF.

The CDR3 DNA is TGTGCCTGGAGGCCTCAGGGGGTCACTGAAGCTTTCTTT. Residues: CAWRPQGVTEAFF. The chain carries TRBV30 and TRBJ1-1; 7 bases are shared with TRBD1. CDR3 size: 13 residues. The ends lost 3 bases at V and 4 bases at J; junction bases unmatched: 5. CDR1 and CDR2 from the germline V gene are GTSNPN and SVGIG (reference sequence).

The V call is TRBV7-9, the J call TRBJ2-2; D not resolved. Germline V gene sequence: CDR1 SEHNR, CDR2 FQNEAQ (reference sequence). V dropped 5 bases and J dropped 4 bases, with 8 bases sitting between them. This CDR3 comprises 13 residues. As DNA, the CDR3 is TGTGCCAGCAGCCCCCGGTCCACCGGGGAGCTGTTTTTT. Its translation: CASSPRSTGELFF.

This clone was observed a single time. The chain employs TRBV7-4 and TRBJ2-1; D unclear. V was shortened by 2 bases and J by 10 bases, with 6 bases between the two germline ends. Germline V gene sequence: CDR1 SGHVT, CDR2 SQSDAQ. The CDR3 spans 11 residues. The CDR3 coding sequence is TGTGCCAGCAGCTTATTCGGAGAGCAGTTCTTC. Protein product: CASSLFGEQFF.

The V gene is TRBV29-1, the J gene TRBJ2-5, with TRBD2 identical over 7 bases. This CDR3 contains 14 residues. V was pared by 4 bases and J by 5 bases, with 10 bases of the junction left unmatched. The V gene's germline CDR1 is SQVTM and CDR2 ANQGSEA. CDR3 in DNA: TGCAGCGTTGGGGGAGGGCGGGAGCGCGAGACCCAGTACTTC. Protein product: CSVGGGRERETQYF.

The CDR3 DNA follows: TGTGCCAGCAGCACGACAGGGACTGGCTACACCTTC. This codes for CASSTTGTGYTF. The chain has TRBV12-3 or TRBV12-4 and TRBJ1-2; TRBD1 matches at 7 bases. The junction had 5 bases not matched to a gene; V was cut back by 6 bases and J by 7 bases. This CDR3 is built from 12 residues.

J is TRBJ1-2 and V is TRBV5-1, with unresolved D. The CDR3 contains 16 residues. Trimming stripped 0 bases from V and 0 bases from J, with 12 bases between. The germline V gene encodes CDR1 SGHRS and CDR2 YFSETQ. CDR3 sequence (DNA): TGCGCCAGCAGCTTGGCCGACTCCATTGCTAACTATGGCTACACCTTC. This translates into CASSLADSIANYGYTF.

This clone was counted once. This chain uses TRBV19 with TRBJ2-1; TRBD2 aligns across 13 bases. This CDR3 has 18 amino acids. Germline V gene sequence: CDR1 LNHDA, CDR2 SQIVND (reference sequence). V gave up 7 bases and J gave up 1 base; unmatched junction bases: 10. The CDR3 sequence: CASTPLAGGLGSYNEQFF. The CDR3 DNA reads TGTGCCAGTACCCCACTAGCGGGGGGGCTTGGATCCTACAATGAGCAGTTCTTC. Filled out from reference TRBV19 and TRBJ2-1, the complete variable domain reads DGGITQSPKYLFRKEGQNVTLSCEQNLNHDAMYWYRQDPGQGLRLIYYSQIVNDFQKGDIAEGYSVSREKKESFPLTVTSAQKNPTAFYLCASTPLAGGLGSYNEQFFGPGTRLTVL.

The chain links TRBV7-2 to TRBJ1-5; D is perhaps TRBD1 (6 bases). Trimming pared 7 bases from V and 0 bases from J, leaving 16 bases between. The CDR3 runs 16 residues. Germline V gene sequence: CDR1 SGHTA, CDR2 FQGNSA. CDR3 protein: CASKEMGGNSNQPQHF. For the CDR3, the DNA is TGTGCCAGCAAAGAGATGGGGGGCAATAGCAATCAGCCCCAGCATTTT.

J is TRBJ2-2 and V is TRBV19; D is undetermined. The germline V and J ends were trimmed by 7 bases and 6 bases, with 12 bases remaining between them. The CDR3 runs 13 residues. The germline V gene has CDR1 LNHDA and CDR2 SQIVND (reference sequence). CDR3 in amino acids: CASTRTDPGELFF. The CDR3 coding sequence is TGTGCCAGTACCAGGACGGATCCCGGGGAGCTGTTTTTT.

J is TRBJ1-6 and V is TRBV7-9; no clear D gene. Trimming removed 2 bases from V and 9 bases from J, with 8 bases in between. CDR1 and CDR2 from the germline V gene are SEHNR and FQNEAQ (reference sequence). The CDR3 length is 13 residues. The CDR3 region has the DNA TGTGCCAGCAGCTTATCAGGTCCTTCACCCCTCCACTTT. Translated: CASSLSGPSPLHF.

The V call is TRBV3-1 (or the pseudogene TRBV3-2), the J call TRBJ2-7, with D perhaps TRBD2 (5 bases). Trimming shortened V by 0 bases and J by 4 bases, and 10 bases separated the two germline ends. This CDR3 contains 14 residues. Germline V CDR1 and CDR2: LGHDT, YNNKEL (reference sequence). The CDR3 is CASSQDRGPYEQYF. As DNA, the CDR3 is TGTGCCAGCAGCCAAGACCGGGGTCCTTACGAGCAGTACTTC.

The V call is TRBV7-2, the J call TRBJ1-5; no reliable D call. The CDR3 runs to 14 residues. Germline V gene sequence: CDR1 SGHTA, CDR2 FQGNSA. Trimming stripped 5 bases from V and 3 bases from J, with 11 bases between. CDR3 sequence: CASSPTRLNQPQHF. CDR3 coding DNA: TGTGCCAGCAGCCCGACCCGACTCAATCAGCCCCAGCATTTT.

This chain links TRBV28 with TRBJ2-7, with TRBD1 matching 12 bases. Germline V gene lookup returns CDR1 MDHEN and CDR2 SYDVKM. Losses at the gene ends were 5 bases for V and 6 bases for J; bases not matched to a gene: 8. The CDR3 spans 15 residues. CDR3 amino acids: CASSPAGQGAAEQYF. CDR3 DNA sequence: TGTGCCAGCAGTCCCGCGGGACAGGGGGCGGCCGAGCAGTACTTC.

V usage is TRBV19 and J usage is TRBJ1-2; tentative D call: TRBD1 (5 bases). The CDR3 totals 16 residues. V was trimmed by 8 bases and J by 5 bases, leaving 24 bases between them. Germline loops: CDR1 LNHDA, CDR2 SQIVND (reference sequence). Written as DNA, the CDR3 is TGTGCCAGTGGAACTACTTCGGGGGGGGAGCATTATGGCTACACCTTC. Encoded protein: CASGTTSGGEHYGYTF. The full variable domain, its missing parts supplied by reference TRBV19 and TRBJ1-2, is DGGITQSPKYLFRKEGQNVTLSCEQNLNHDAMYWYRQDPGQGLRLIYYSQIVNDFQKGDIAEGYSVSREKKESFPLTVTSAQKNPTAFYLCASGTTSGGEHYGYTFGSGTRLTVV.

The V gene is TRBV5-1, the J gene TRBJ2-7; 13 positions agree with TRBD2. The CDR3 runs 16 residues. CDR1 and CDR2 (germline): SGHRS, YFSETQ. The trim removed 0 bases at V and 9 bases at J, leaving 9 bases unmatched. The CDR3 coding sequence is TGCGCCAGCAGCTTGGGCAGACTAGCGGGAGGTCCGGGGCAGTACTTC. This encodes CASSLGRLAGGPGQYF.

The rearrangement uses TRBV10-1 and TRBJ2-7; the match to TRBD1 covers 8 bases. V shed 4 bases and J 3 bases; nucleotides not matched to a gene: 8. Germline assignment: CDR1 WNHNN and CDR2 SYGVQD (reference sequence). The CDR3 is made up of 15 amino acids. The CDR3 nucleotides read TGCGCCAGCAGTGGGTCCGGGACAGGTGACTACGAGCAGTACTTC. Protein sequence: CASSGSGTGDYEQYF.

The chain is built from TRBV6-2 or TRBV6-3 and TRBJ2-1; TRBD2 matches at 8 bases. Germline V lookup: CDR1 MNHEY, CDR2 SVGEGT. The CDR3 runs to 16 residues. Germline trimming cut 5 bases from V and 5 bases from J; bases unmatched to any gene: 11. The CDR3 here is CASSRSLRGAHNEQFF. CDR3 bases: TGTGCCAGCAGTCGTAGCCTGCGGGGGGCCCACAATGAGCAGTTCTTC.